This TCR beta chain was identified in a study of T cell repertoires in aging, cancer and after chemotherapy. About the study: Roughly 10 million TCR reads made up the full dataset. Study findings and constraints: In each cancer cohort, median generation probability increased across chemotherapy, suggesting thymic output rebounded. Untreated cancer patients had significantly lower blood TCR diversity than age-matched healthy donors. Lymphoid organ infiltration in hematological cancer patients may impair thymic emigration or peripheral T cell expansion.

CDR3 length: 13 residues. The V segment lost 9 bases and the J segment 0 bases; nucleotides outside the gene matches: 2. Germline V gives CDR1 KGHDR, CDR2 SFDVKD. TRB rearrangements spanning V, D and J were amplified using mixed TRB-A/B primers. TCRdb re-called the multiplex PCR reads with MiXCR, one entry per CDR3 protein. The sample lists some 560 distinct CDR3 sequences; about a third were seen once. Judged by abundance, this clonotype is medium-sized (0.01 to 0.1%). Its specificity is unknown. Amplification of TCR beta used genomic DNA extracted from peripheral blood. The chain carries TRBV24-1 and TRBJ2-7; 9 bases are shared with TRBD1. Material for sequencing was blood. The clonotype was recovered from a human donor with a blood cancer. The CDR3 reads CATGTGPSYEQYF. The CDR3 DNA reads TGTGCCACCGGGACAGGGCCCTCCTACGAGCAGTACTTC.